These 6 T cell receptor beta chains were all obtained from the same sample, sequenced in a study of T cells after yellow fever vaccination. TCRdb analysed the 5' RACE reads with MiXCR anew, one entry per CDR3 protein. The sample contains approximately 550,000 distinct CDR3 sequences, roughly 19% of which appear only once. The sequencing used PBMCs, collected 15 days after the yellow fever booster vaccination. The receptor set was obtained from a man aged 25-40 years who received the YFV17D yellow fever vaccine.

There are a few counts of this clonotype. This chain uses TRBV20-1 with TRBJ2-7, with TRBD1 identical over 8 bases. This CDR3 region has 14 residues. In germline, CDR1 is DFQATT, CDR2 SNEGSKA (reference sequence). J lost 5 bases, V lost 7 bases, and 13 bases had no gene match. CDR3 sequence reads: CSVASWTGINEQYF. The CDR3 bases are TGCAGTGTCGCCTCCTGGACAGGGATCAACGAGCAGTACTTC.

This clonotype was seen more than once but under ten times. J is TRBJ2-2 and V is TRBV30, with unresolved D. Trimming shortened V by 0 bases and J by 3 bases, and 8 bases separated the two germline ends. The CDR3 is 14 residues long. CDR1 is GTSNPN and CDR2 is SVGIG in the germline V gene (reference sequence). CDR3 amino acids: CAWSVRLHTGELFF. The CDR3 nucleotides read TGTGCCTGGAGTGTACGTCTTCACACCGGGGAGCTGTTTTTT.

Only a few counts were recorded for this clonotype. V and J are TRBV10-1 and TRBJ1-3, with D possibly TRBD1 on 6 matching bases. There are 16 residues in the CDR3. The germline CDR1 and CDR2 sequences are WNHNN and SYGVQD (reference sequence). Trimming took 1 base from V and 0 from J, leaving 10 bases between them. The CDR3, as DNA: TGCGCCAGCAGTGAGTGTACAGGGTCCTCTGGAAACACCATATATTTT. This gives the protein CASSECTGSSGNTIYF.

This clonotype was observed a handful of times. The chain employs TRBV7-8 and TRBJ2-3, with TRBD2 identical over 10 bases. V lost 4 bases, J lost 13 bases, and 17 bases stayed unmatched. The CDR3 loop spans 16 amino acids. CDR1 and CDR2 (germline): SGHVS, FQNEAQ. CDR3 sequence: CASSSITGLAPSPEYF. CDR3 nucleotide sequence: TGTGCCAGCAGCTCTATCACGGGACTAGCGCCATCCCCGGAGTATTTT.

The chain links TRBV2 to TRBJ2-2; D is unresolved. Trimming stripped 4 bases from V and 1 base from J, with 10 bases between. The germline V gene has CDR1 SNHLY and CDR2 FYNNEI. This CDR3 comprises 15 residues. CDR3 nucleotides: TGTGCCAGCAGTGTAGGGCGCAAGAACACCGGGGAGCTGTTTTTT. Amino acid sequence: CASSVGRKNTGELFF.

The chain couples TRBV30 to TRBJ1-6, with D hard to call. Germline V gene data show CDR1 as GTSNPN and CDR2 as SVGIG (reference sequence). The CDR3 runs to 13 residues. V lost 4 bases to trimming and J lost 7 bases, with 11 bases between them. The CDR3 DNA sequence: TGTGCCTGGATGTCGGGGTACAATTCACCCCTCCACTTT. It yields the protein CAWMSGYNSPLHF.